The 27 T cell receptor beta chains in this list originate from one sample, sequenced in a study of CD8+ T cells in alopecia areata. Reverse transcribed after extraction, RNA yielded cDNA as the sequencing template. Measured with immunoSEQ multiplex PCR; TCRdb has only the in-frame clones, and not every one. Among 90,000 to 150,000 clones listed, roughly two fifths were seen once. The sequenced sample consisted of CD4+ T cells sorted from blood. These receptors originate from a human donor with alopecia areata.

J is TRBJ2-1 and V is TRBV5-4; either TRBD1 or TRBD2 may fit D (5 bases each). The germline V gene has CDR1 SGHNT and CDR2 YYREEE (reference sequence). CDR3 length: 15 residues. Trimming took 5 bases from V and 6 from J, leaving 18 bases between them. DNA of the CDR3: TGTGCCAGCAGACCTCCGGGGCCTGCGCCCAATGAGCAGTTCTTC. Its translation is CASRPPGPAPNEQFF.

The rearrangement uses TRBV27 and TRBJ1-2; unclear D gene. This CDR3 is 13 amino acids long. The ends were cut back, 2 bases at V and 5 bases at J, with 9 bases in the middle. Germline CDR1 reads MNHEY; CDR2 reads SMNVEV (reference sequence). CDR3 residues: CASSLGLTYGYTF. In nucleotides, the CDR3 is TGTGCCAGCAGTTTAGGCCTGACGTATGGCTACACCTTC.

This clone has only one observation. The chain couples TRBV18 to TRBJ2-7; D remains ambiguous. The CDR3 spans 15 residues. Germline assignment: CDR1 KGHSH and CDR2 LQKENI. V lost 3 bases and J 5 bases, leaving 17 bases between the germline ends. Here the CDR3 DNA reads TGTGCCAGCTCACCCCCGGGCGGCCAGATCCACGAGCAGTACTTC. This sequence encodes CASSPPGGQIHEQYF.

The chain recombines TRBV2 with TRBJ2-5, with 13 positions matching TRBD2. With 6 bases clipped from V and 4 bases from J, the junction kept 11 bases outside the gene matches. This CDR3 is 17 amino acids long. The V gene's germline CDR1 is SNHLY and CDR2 FYNNEI. In DNA form, the CDR3 reads TGTGCCAGCAGGGACCGGACTAGCGGGAGCCCCCGAGAGACCCAGTACTTC. It encodes CASRDRTSGSPRETQYF.

The rearrangement links TRBV27 to TRBJ2-7; 7 bases align to TRBD1. The CDR3 runs to 14 residues. Germline V gene sequence: CDR1 MNHEY, CDR2 SMNVEV (reference sequence). J gave up 0 bases and V 8 bases, and 7 bases lay outside the gene matches. Here the CDR3 DNA reads TGTGCCAGCGAACGGGACAGAAGCTCCTACGAGCAGTACTTC. This sequence encodes CASERDRSSYEQYF.

This sequence joins TRBV5-1 and TRBJ2-3, with 7 bases identical to TRBD2. The junction had 7 bases not matched to a gene; V was cut back by 2 bases and J by 4 bases. In germline, CDR1 is SGHRS, CDR2 YFSETQ. This CDR3 spans 15 amino acids. In DNA, the CDR3 is TGCGCCAGCAGCTTCAGCGGGATTGGCCCAGATACGCAGTATTTT. This gives the protein CASSFSGIGPDTQYF.

This clone was found a few times. The chain uses TRBV7-8 and TRBJ2-3; D is uncertain. Trimming cost V 1 base and J 8 bases, with 16 bases left between them. Germline loops: CDR1 SGHVS, CDR2 FQNEAQ. The length of the CDR3 is 15 residues. The DNA of the CDR3 is TGTGCCAGCAGCTTAGACTCGCGACCCCCCGGTACGCAGTATTTT. Amino acids: CASSLDSRPPGTQYF.

V and J are TRBV4-3 and TRBJ2-1; 12 bases align to TRBD2. V trimming: 4 bases; J trimming: 3 bases; junction bases outside the gene matches: 4. This CDR3 is 16 amino acids long. The V gene's germline CDR1 is LGHNA and CDR2 YSLEER. The CDR3, as DNA: TGCGCCAGCAGCCGCAGACTAGCGGGAGTCTACAATGAGCAGTTCTTC. Protein product: CASSRRLAGVYNEQFF.

About this clone: A read error may account for a junction end that differs from germline. The CDR3 DNA reads as TGTGCTAGCAGCTTATCGGGGACCAGGGAGACCCAGTACTTC. Its protein product is CASSLSGTRETQYF. The rearrangement uses TRBV7-7 and TRBJ2-5; the D call may be TRBD1 or TRBD2 (5 bases each). CDR1 and CDR2 from the germline V gene are SSHAT and FNYEAQ (reference sequence). This CDR3 comprises 14 residues.

This clone was found a few times. The chain links TRBV30 to TRBJ1-2, with D perhaps matching TRBD1 (5 bases). Per germline, CDR1 GTSNPN and CDR2 SVGIG (reference sequence). The CDR3 loop spans 13 amino acids. V shed 2 bases and J shed 8 bases, with 15 bases lying between them. The CDR3 DNA sequence: TGTGCCTGGAGTCCCCGGGGGAGACGAGGCTACACCTTC. Residues: CAWSPRGRRGYTF.

The J gene is TRBJ2-6, the V gene TRBV5-1, with D unclear. This CDR3 comprises 13 residues. V was cut by 4 bases and J by 1 base, with 3 bases left in between. CDR1 and CDR2 (germline): SGHRS, YFSETQ. For the CDR3, the DNA is TGCGCCAGCAGCATTTCTGGGGCCAACGTCCTGACTTTC. Protein sequence: CASSISGANVLTF.

The V and J genes are TRBV4-3 and TRBJ2-7; D unclear. Germline values: CDR1 LGHNA, CDR2 YSLEER. This CDR3 is 16 amino acids long. The V and J ends lost 0 bases and 7 bases respectively, with 19 bases between them. The CDR3 region is CASSQEAGPGNWEQYF. DNA for the CDR3: TGCGCCAGCAGCCAAGAGGCTGGTCCAGGAAATTGGGAGCAGTACTTC.

The chain joins TRBV29-1 to TRBJ2-7; maybe TRBD1 (5 bases). Germline CDR1 SQVTM, CDR2 ANQGSEA. V lost 6 bases to trimming and J lost 0 bases, with 6 bases between them. The length of the CDR3 is 11 residues. CDR3 amino acids: CSVTDSYEQYF. The DNA for the CDR3 is TGCAGCGTGACAGACTCCTACGAGCAGTACTTC.

V gene TRBV5-1 combines with J gene TRBJ1-1; D is ambiguous. CDR3 length: 14 amino acids. Trimming stripped 0 bases from V and 0 bases from J, with 6 bases between. CDR1 is SGHRS and CDR2 is YFSETQ in the germline V gene. This chain's CDR3 is CASSLGSMNTEAFF. The CDR3 DNA follows: TGCGCCAGCAGCTTGGGATCGATGAACACTGAAGCTTTCTTT.

The chain links TRBV15 to TRBJ2-3, with D unclear. The CDR3 covers 14 residues. Germline V lookup: CDR1 LNHNV, CDR2 YYDKDF (reference sequence). V was shortened by 1 base and J by 0 bases, with 5 bases between the two germline ends. The CDR3 loop is CATSRARSTDTQYF. As DNA, the CDR3 is TGTGCCACCAGCAGAGCTAGGAGCACAGATACGCAGTATTTT.

The rearrangement uses TRBV7-2 and TRBJ2-7, with D maybe TRBD2 (6 bases). Germline loops: CDR1 SGHTA, CDR2 FQGNSA. The CDR3 spans 15 residues. V was cut by 5 bases and J by 3 bases, with 17 bases left in between. The CDR3 loop reads CASSQSSGSGYEQYF. Here the CDR3 DNA reads TGTGCCAGCAGCCAATCGTCGGGTAGCGGCTACGAGCAGTACTTC.

The V gene is TRBV29-1, the J gene TRBJ2-7, with D possibly TRBD2 on 6 matching bases. Trimming removed 1 base at V and 3 bases at J, with 16 bases between. The CDR3 has 15 amino acids. Germline CDR1 SQVTM, CDR2 ANQGSEA. As DNA, the CDR3 is TGCAGCGTTGAAGGAGGAGGGGCAGGACACTACGAGCAGTACTTC. Its translation is CSVEGGGAGHYEQYF.

The chain combines TRBV30 with TRBJ2-1; D is ambiguous. CDR3 size: 13 residues. Germline V gene sequence: CDR1 GTSNPN, CDR2 SVGIG (reference sequence). The germline V and J ends were trimmed by 5 bases and 4 bases, with 12 bases remaining between them. The CDR3 DNA is TGTGCCTGGCAAGATGGTTATTACAATGAGCAGTTCTTC. Its translation: CAWQDGYYNEQFF.

This clone showed up just a few times. The J gene is TRBJ2-1, the V gene TRBV5-4, with 10 positions matching TRBD1. Looked up from germline, CDR1 is SGHNT and CDR2 is YYREEE (reference sequence). The CDR3 length is 14 residues. V shed 4 bases, J shed 6 bases, and the junction held 4 bases outside the gene matches. CDR3 in DNA: TGTGCCAGCAGCACCGGGACAGGGGTCAATGAGCAGTTCTTC. Translating it yields CASSTGTGVNEQFF.

This clone was detected only a few times. The chain recombines TRBV7-2 with TRBJ2-7, with 8 positions matching TRBD2. The CDR3 has 15 residues. Germline assignment: CDR1 SGHTA and CDR2 FQGNSA. V shed 5 bases, J shed 7 bases, and the junction held 13 bases outside the gene matches. This CDR3 is CASSTSERGRGEQYF. The CDR3 nucleotides read TGTGCCAGCAGCACTTCGGAGCGGGGGAGAGGAGAGCAGTACTTC.

The chain is built from TRBV29-1 and TRBJ2-6, with 9 bases lining up with TRBD1. Unmatched junction bases numbered 1, after V lost 4 bases and J lost 0 bases. CDR1 is SQVTM, CDR2 ANQGSEA, per germline. This CDR3 is 15 amino acids long. The CDR3 is CSVVGQGSGANVLTF. CDR3 in DNA: TGCAGCGTTGTGGGACAGGGCTCTGGGGCCAACGTCCTGACTTTC.

The chain joins TRBV5-1 to TRBJ2-5; 9 bases map to TRBD1. The ends lost 4 bases at V and 2 bases at J; junction bases unmatched: 3. Per germline, CDR1 SGHRS and CDR2 YFSETQ. The CDR3 runs 14 residues. This CDR3 is CASSEGQGQETQYF. The CDR3 DNA reads TGCGCCAGCAGCGAGGGACAGGGACAAGAGACCCAGTACTTC.

The chain is built from TRBV5-1 and TRBJ2-7; 9 bases agree with TRBD1. J gave up 5 bases and V 2 bases, and 5 bases lay outside the gene matches. Germline-derived CDR1 and CDR2 are SGHRS and YFSETQ. This CDR3 is 14 amino acids long. CDR3 DNA sequence: TGCGCCAGCAGCTTACAGGGGGCTGAGAACGAGCAGTACTTC. It is translated as CASSLQGAENEQYF.

DNA of the CDR3: TGTGCCAGCAGCTTGGGCGGGAGAGGCTCCTACGAGCAGTACTTC. Residues: CASSLGGRGSYEQYF. The chain combines TRBV5-4 with TRBJ2-7, with 7 bases identical to TRBD2. The CDR3 sequence is 15 residues long. Germline V gene sequence: CDR1 SGHNT, CDR2 YYREEE (reference sequence). Trimming cost V 0 bases and J 0 bases; bases outside gene matches: 3.

The chain combines TRBV29-1 with TRBJ2-6; no firm D call. This CDR3 region has 15 residues. Germline V gene lookup returns CDR1 SQVTM and CDR2 ANQGSEA. The germline V and J ends were trimmed by 4 bases and 0 bases, with 10 bases remaining between them. The CDR3 loop is CSVGGWGSGANVLTF. CDR3 DNA: TGCAGCGTTGGGGGTTGGGGCTCTGGGGCCAACGTCCTGACTTTC.

The chain is built from TRBV28 and TRBJ1-1, with 10 nucleotides matching TRBD1. This CDR3 is 15 amino acids long. Unmatched junction bases numbered 5, after V lost 2 bases and J lost 5 bases. Germline lookup yields CDR1 MDHEN and CDR2 SYDVKM. The chain's CDR3 is CASSLGGQGRTEAFF. The CDR3 nucleotides are TGTGCCAGCAGTTTAGGGGGACAGGGGCGGACTGAAGCTTTCTTT. Full variable domain (rest looked up from reference TRBV28 and TRBJ1-1): DVKVTQSSRYLVKRTGEKVFLECVQDMDHENMFWYRQDPGLGLRLIYFSYDVKMKEKGDIPEGYSVSREKKERFSLILESASTNQTSMYLCASSLGGQGRTEAFFGQGTRLTVV.

This clone appeared a few times. The same CDR3 is also encoded by other DNA sequences in this sample. CDR3 region: CASSLRQIQETQYF. CDR3 DNA: TGTGCCAGCAGCTTACGGCAGATCCAAGAGACCCAGTACTTC. The rearrangement links TRBV7-2 to TRBJ2-5, with no clear D. In germline, CDR1 is SGHTA, CDR2 FQGNSA. The V and J ends lost 2 bases and 1 base respectively, with 8 bases between them. The CDR3 spans 14 residues.